One T cell receptor (beta chain) is described in this entry. It lacks a known antigen. The record has no base qualities; no much larger clone is one base away. The receptor library was made with 5' RACE. This sample was sequenced with an Illumina HiSeq 2500. A second about 7 to 12 cycle PCR used a sample-barcoded 5' primer and a J-beta primer mix. Each TCR beta cDNA molecule received a unique molecular identifier from a template-switch 5' adaptor carrying 12 random nucleotides. Each sample yielded at least 2.5 million CDR3-containing paired-end reads. First-strand cDNA was synthesized from all RNA with the Mint cDNA synthesis kit, primed by a TRBC-specific oligonucleotide. All cDNA was treated with uracil-DNA glycosylase and then went through a first 18-cycle PCR with the universal primers M1SS and BC2_uni_R. From the authors' description of their analysis: For normalization, 1 million high-quality reads were randomly selected from each sample, with every read carrying a distinct molecular identifier. Instead of being binned into consensus sequences, reads that shared molecular identifiers were thrown out. MiTCR, set to a Q25 quality threshold and the strictest error-elimination algorithm, was used for CDR3 identification, clonotype clustering and error correction. A nonparametric unseen species model with Euler transformation was used to estimate lower-bound total TCR beta diversity. The public reads were reprocessed in TCRdb via fastp at Q25 and MiXCR, keeping in-frame beta chains. Rows with one shared CDR3 protein collapse into an entry with the most common genes and DNA. TCRdb, rather than the study authors, made the V and J calls. The sample table shows around 500,000 distinct CDR3 sequences, and under 55% are seen once. The ten biggest clones cover roughly 24% of the sample.

The donors were roughly 39 Caucasian individuals from Russia, aged roughly 6 to 90 years, who were systemically healthy. Around 10 milliliters of peripheral blood were drawn from each donor into EDTA-treated Vacutainer tubes. Ficoll-Paque density-gradient centrifugation was used to isolate PBMCs, with at least 7 million per sample. Trizol reagent was used to extract total RNA from the PBMCs, yielding at least 6 micrograms per sample. For every donor, an aliquot of PBMCs went through flow cytometry to measure the percentages of naive CD45RAhigh/CD27high T cells. The CDR3 starts with the cysteine, ends with the phenylalanine, and has 15 residues. Kept here is only the CDR3 DNA, which spans 45 bases and is read in frame from base 1. Cut back by 1 base and 8 bases, the V and J ends lie 14 bases apart. Taken from the germline V gene, the CDR1 and CDR2 loops are SGHAT and FQNNGV. This sample is part of a study of blood T cells in healthy people across ages (dated by TCRdb to between 2014 and 2016). For the wider study: Template switching captured roughly one uniquely barcoded TCR beta cDNA molecule per two T cells in model experiments. Age-related changes in TCR beta repertoire diversity were measured in the study by deep sequencing normalized with unique cDNA molecular identifiers. The study analyzed two additional independent replicas of 1 million unique cDNA reads from the same blood draw for two donors, one aged 18 to 30 and one aged 80 or older. Donors of different ages were randomly distributed across sequencing lanes to avoid experimental bias. Donors were grouped into four age groups: young (average 16 years), middle-aged (39), aged (62) and long-lived (roughly 80).

Study-wide conclusions, independent of this receptor: Since profiling was done on bulk unsorted PBMCs, naive and antigen-experienced compartments could not be conclusively compared. As age increased, observed TCR beta diversity per million T cells dropped in a roughly linear way, and a significant reduction was already evident by age about 40. Donor CMV infection status was unknown, potentially confounding age-related changes in expanded clonotypes. A strong correlation was found between observed TCR beta diversity and the percentage of naive T cells measured by flow cytometry. Compared with the aged group, the long-lived group had more naive CD4+ T cells, fewer expanded clones and increased TCR diversity, a pattern suggesting age selection. Estimates of total diversity based on one million sequenced T cells were considered lower bounds and underestimates.

Sequencing was done on a sample of blood. The V and J genes are TRBV11-2 and TRBJ1-4; no confident D gene assignment can be made. This clonotype was sampled from a man older than 75 in good health. Read as DNA, the sequence is TGTGCCAGCAGCTTAGTAGGGCGCTACGAGGAAAAACTGTTTTTT. This yields the protein CASSLVGRYEEKLFF.